This entry concerns a single T cell receptor beta chain. Antigen: not known. The data were obtained in a study of shared clonotypes between healthy human individuals. Study details: For every donor, three CD4 naive, three CD4 memory, two CD8 naive and one CD8 memory plates were used.

V dropped 8 bases and J dropped 3; count of bases not matched to a gene: 6. CDR1 LNHDA and CDR2 SQIVND come from the germline V gene (reference sequence). The CDR3 has 14 residues. Terminally differentiated effector memory CD45RA+ cells were left out of the naive CD8 fraction, which was CD45RO-negative and positively selected for CCR7. Notes on the study in general: Sampling involved blood alone; tissue repertoires likely differ. Naive CD4 clonotypes overlapped across a few donors at approximately 5.3%.

Some clones are missing from TCRdb's copy, which holds only in-frame ones; the method was immunoSEQ multiplex PCR. The data show some 1,900,000 clones, with just under 95% seen just once and approximately 1% held by the top ten. The rearrangement links TRBV19 to TRBJ2-1; 8 nucleotides line up with TRBD2. Material for sequencing was naive CD8+ T cells sorted from blood. The sequence was collected from a man younger than 35 in good health. The CDR3 nucleotides read TGTGCCAGTTCCGGGACTAGAGACTACAATGAGCAGTTCTTC. Amino acid sequence: CASSGTRDYNEQFF.